Below are 20 T cell receptor beta chains sequenced from a single sample in a study of shared clonotypes between healthy human individuals. Clones were read by immunoSEQ multiplex PCR, and TCRdb kept only the in-frame ones, dropping some. The repertoire holds 2 million to 2.5 million clones, with approximately 90% as singletons. The sequencing input was naive CD4+ T cells from PBMCs. The subset is: CD45RA+ positively selected. These TCRs come from a man aged 18 to 29 in good health. Some clones in this sample may be carry-over from other donors' samples.

The chain has TRBV28 and TRBJ2-7, with 11 nucleotides matching TRBD2. The CDR3 totals 15 residues. J lost 5 bases, V lost 3 bases, and 6 bases had no gene match. CDR1 MDHEN and CDR2 SYDVKM come from the germline V gene. The CDR3 DNA sequence: TGTGCCAGCAGTTTCCTACTAGCGGGAGCTCACGAGCAGTACTTC. Amino acids: CASSFLLAGAHEQYF.

The rearrangement links TRBV5-4 to TRBJ2-1, with 11 positions matching TRBD2. V lost 4 bases to trimming and J lost 2 bases; unmatched junction nucleotides: 5. This CDR3 has 16 amino acids. Germline CDR1 and CDR2: SGHNT and YYREEE (reference sequence). CDR3 DNA sequence: TGTGCCAGCAGCCCGTTAGCGGGGGGGGCCTACAATGAGCAGTTCTTC. This gives the protein CASSPLAGGAYNEQFF.

This rearrangement joins TRBV5-1 to TRBJ1-4, with D tentatively TRBD1 (5 bases). Germline CDR1 SGHRS, CDR2 YFSETQ. Trimming pared 0 bases from V and 8 bases from J, leaving 11 bases between. The CDR3 loop spans 14 amino acids. The CDR3 coding sequence is TGCGCCAGCAGCTTGGCCGCAGGGTACGAAAAACTGTTTTTT. This gives the protein CASSLAAGYEKLFF.

For the CDR3, the DNA is TGTGCCAGCAGTGGATGGCGAGGGAGCGGGAGAACAGATACGCAGTATTTT. It codes for CASSGWRGSGRTDTQYF. The chain is built from TRBV6-4 and TRBJ2-3, with 8 bases fitting TRBD2. This CDR3 region has 17 residues. After removal of 4 bases from V and 3 bases from J, the junction contained 12 bases not matched to a gene. In germline, CDR1 is MRHNA, CDR2 SNTAGT.

The rearrangement links TRBV28 to TRBJ1-3; D is perhaps TRBD1 (6 bases). This CDR3 is built from 14 residues. The V end lost 10 bases, the J end lost 4 bases, and 17 bases lay between the germline ends. CDR1 and CDR2 (germline): MDHEN, SYDVKM. CDR3 protein: CANARGGVGNTIYF. CDR3 nucleotides: TGTGCCAACGCGCGCGGGGGCGTAGGAAACACCATATATTTT.

The rearrangement uses TRBV7-9 and TRBJ1-6; no definite D call. The CDR3 is made up of 13 amino acids. V was cut by 3 bases and J by 10 bases, with 10 bases left in between. Germline CDR1 and CDR2: SEHNR and FQNEAQ (reference sequence). The CDR3 DNA sequence: TGTGCCAGCAGCTTTACGGAGGGATCACCCCTCCACTTT. Protein: CASSFTEGSPLHF.

There are a few counts of this clone. The rearrangement links TRBV7-3 to TRBJ2-6; unclear D gene. Trimming shortened V by 3 bases and J by 3 bases, and 3 bases separated the two germline ends. The CDR3 runs to 13 residues. Germline V gene sequence: CDR1 SGHTA, CDR2 FQGTGA. CDR3 nucleotides: TGTGCCAGCAGCTTGGGTGGGGCCAACGTCCTGACTTTC. It is translated as CASSLGGANVLTF.

On this clone itself: This sample also contains other DNA sequences that code for the same CDR3. V gene TRBV28 combines with J gene TRBJ1-1; no clear D gene. CDR1 is MDHEN, CDR2 SYDVKM, per germline. The V end was cut by 6 bases, the J end by 5 bases, with 4 bases between. CDR3 length: 10 residues. The chain's CDR3 is CASRGTEAFF. In DNA form, the CDR3 reads TGTGCCAGCAGGGGAACTGAAGCTTTCTTT.

This sequence joins TRBV28 and TRBJ2-1; maybe TRBD2 (6 bases). CDR3 length: 14 residues. The V gene's germline CDR1 is MDHEN and CDR2 SYDVKM. With 10 bases removed from V and 7 bases from J, the gap between germline ends came to 20 bases. In DNA form, the CDR3 reads TGTGCCACCCACACCCAGGGACTCCTAAATGAGCAGTTCTTC. Translating it yields CATHTQGLLNEQFF.

On this clone itself: Other DNA sequences from this sample encode an identical CDR3 as well. The J gene is TRBJ2-7, the V gene TRBV29-1; 14 nucleotides align to TRBD2. Per the germline V gene, CDR1 is SQVTM and CDR2 is ANQGSEA. V shed 4 bases and J 7 bases; nucleotides not matched to a gene: 3. CDR3 length equals 13 residues. The CDR3 protein is CSVGGLAGGEQYF. The CDR3, as DNA: TGCAGCGTTGGTGGACTAGCGGGAGGTGAGCAGTACTTC.

This chain links TRBV6-6 with TRBJ2-5; D not certain. V lost 0 bases and J 5 bases, leaving 10 bases between the germline ends. The CDR3 sequence is 14 residues long. Germline CDR1 is MNHNY and CDR2 is SVGAGI (reference sequence). The CDR3 bases are TGTGCCAGCAGTTACTCGTCGTACGGGGAGACCCAGTACTTC. Translating gives CASSYSSYGETQYF.

The chain joins TRBV5-8 to TRBJ1-4, with a possible D match to TRBD1 (6 bases). The germline gives CDR1 SGHTS, CDR2 YDEGEE. The CDR3 length is 15 residues. V lost 2 bases to trimming and J lost 3 bases, with 11 bases between them. CDR3 nucleotides: TGTGCCAGCAGCTTAGGGCAGGGGCCTAATGAAAAACTGTTTTTT. Translating gives CASSLGQGPNEKLFF.

J is TRBJ2-5 and V is TRBV28; D unclear. V was shortened by 3 bases and J by 5 bases, with 10 bases between the two germline ends. The CDR3 is 13 amino acids. In germline, CDR1 is MDHEN, CDR2 SYDVKM. CDR3 residues: CASSLLRRETQYF. In nucleotides, the CDR3 is TGTGCCAGCAGTTTGCTCCGACGGGAGACCCAGTACTTC.

About this clone itself: One end of the junction fails to match germline, which may point to a read error. The rearrangement uses TRBV27 and TRBJ2-5; no clear D gene. This CDR3 contains 14 residues. CDR1 MNHEY and CDR2 SMNVEV come from the germline V gene (reference sequence). CDR3 nucleotides: TGTGCCAGCAGTCTATCCCCGCCCGGGGAGACCCAGTACTTC. Its translation is CASSLSPPGETQYF.

The rearrangement links TRBV19 to TRBJ1-4; D is unresolved. The ends were cut back, 10 bases at V and 8 bases at J, with 11 bases in the middle. The CDR3 is 11 amino acids. Germline assignment: CDR1 LNHDA and CDR2 SQIVND (reference sequence). The CDR3 spells CATQTREKLFF. The CDR3 DNA reads TGTGCCACCCAAACCCGGGAAAAACTGTTTTTT.

The rearrangement uses TRBV11-1 and TRBJ2-3, with D uncertain. The V and J ends lost 6 bases and 4 bases respectively, with 8 bases between them. The length of the CDR3 is 12 residues. Germline V gene data show CDR1 as SGHAT and CDR2 as FQDESV (reference sequence). CDR3 in amino acids: CASRHTADTQYF. CDR3 coding DNA: TGTGCCAGCAGGCACACAGCAGATACGCAGTATTTT.

V and J are TRBV11-2 and TRBJ2-7, with D possibly being TRBD1 (6 bases). V was shortened by 5 bases and J by 3 bases, with 14 bases between the two germline ends. Germline V CDR1 and CDR2: SGHAT, FQNNGV. This CDR3 is built from 14 residues. The CDR3 DNA is TGTGCCAGCAGCCCGGGACACGGATTCTACGAGCAGTACTTC. It yields the protein CASSPGHGFYEQYF.

Of note for this clone: Distinct nucleotide sequences in the sample also encode this CDR3. The chain employs TRBV7-9 and TRBJ2-5, with D possibly being TRBD1 or TRBD2 (5 bases each). In germline, CDR1 is SEHNR, CDR2 FQNEAQ (reference sequence). Trimming pared 5 bases from V and 5 bases from J, leaving 15 bases between. The CDR3 runs to 14 residues. The CDR3 protein is CASSPGTGGETQYF. The CDR3 DNA is TGTGCCAGCAGCCCCGGGACCGGCGGGGAGACCCAGTACTTC.

V usage is TRBV11-2 and J usage is TRBJ1-5; D remains ambiguous. Per germline, CDR1 SGHAT and CDR2 FQNNGV. V was shortened by 0 bases and J by 0 bases, with 9 bases between the two germline ends. CDR3 length: 16 residues. DNA for the CDR3: TGTGCCAGCAGCTTAGATTTCCGGTATAGCAATCAGCCCCAGCATTTT. Its protein product is CASSLDFRYSNQPQHF.

V is TRBV27 and J is TRBJ2-7, with a possible D match to TRBD1 (5 bases). In germline, CDR1 is MNHEY, CDR2 SMNVEV (reference sequence). V lost 0 bases, J lost 2 bases, and 11 bases lay in between. The CDR3 covers 15 residues. The CDR3 here is CASSLSAGFTYEQYF. In nucleotides, the CDR3 is TGTGCCAGCAGTTTATCGGCAGGGTTCACCTACGAGCAGTACTTC.